The T cell receptor beta chain under discussion was sequenced for a study of T cell responses to AZD1222 COVID-19 vaccine. Study-level information: Analyses pooled second doses at about 4 or about 12 weeks.

General study results and limits: Repertoires were sampled only after the peak T cell response. Close to half of spike-specific TCRs reportedly recognize unmutated variant regions. Baseline seropositivity occurred in only 5 to 7 AZD1222 recipients.

Some clones are missing from TCRdb's copy, which holds only in-frame ones; the method was immunoSEQ multiplex PCR. Among around 100,000 clones, 65% to 85% were seen once, and the ten largest hold approximately 9.4%. This clone is a singleton in its sample. Its antigen is unknown. This TCR was recovered from an adult in good health. The sequences come from peripheral blood, collected on day 0 of AZD1222 vaccination.

CDR3 sequence (DNA): TGTGCCAGTAGTATGATGGCACTAAGAGGTGAAAAACTGTTTTTT. Translating gives CASSMMALRGEKLFF. The chain is built from TRBV19 and TRBJ1-4; unclear D gene. Trimming took off 3 bases at V and 7 bases at J, with 15 bases between the two ends. CDR3 length equals 15 residues. Germline values: CDR1 LNHDA, CDR2 SQIVND (reference sequence).